These T cell receptor beta chains were read from a single sample in a study of blood T cells in healthy people across ages. MiXCR, applied by TCRdb to the 5' RACE reads, yields one record per CDR3 protein. The data contain around 1,500,000 distinct CDR3 sequences, approximately 38% of them singletons. Sequencing was done on a sample of blood. The receptors derive from a woman aged 18-29 years in good health. Both conserved end residues are trimmed from each CDR3. The order of the fields is V gene, clone size, J gene, CDR3 protein. The size of a clone is reported for some rows only, either as once, few or many, or as a class for expanded clones.

TRBV25-1	.	TRBJ2-7	ASREGASGRVNEQY
TRBV7-9	.	TRBJ2-7	ASSLPGPPQQY
TRBV28	.	TRBJ1-2	ASSLGWGIYGYT
TRBV5-1	.	TRBJ1-6	ASSTDQRSPLH
TRBV5-1	few	TRBJ2-3	ASSGRTSDTQY
TRBV4-1	.	TRBJ1-5	ASSQETRQPQH
TRBV10-2	.	TRBJ1-4	ASTRVAGEKLF
TRBV5-1	few	.	ASSAGLAGAYRLETQY
TRBV3-1	few	TRBJ1-4	ASSQVPGAEF
TRBV28	.	TRBJ1-6	ASSLYRDNSPLH
TRBV20-1	.	.	SAQLAPVQVETQY
TRBV12-3/TRBV12-4	.	TRBJ2-7	ASSSTGLAGNQY
TRBV28	.	TRBJ1-2	ASSSGPRGYT
TRBV6-5	.	TRBJ1-2	ATRTGNYGYT
TRBV6-5	.	TRBJ2-1	ASSYSIGEHYNEQF
TRBV2	few	TRBJ2-3	ASHPGESDTQY
TRBV28	.	TRBJ2-1	ASLLGPGTGSNEQF
TRBV2	.	TRBJ2-1	ASLGRSPWNEQF
TRBV6-1	.	TRBJ2-1	ASRNRDSREQF
TRBV6-5	.	TRBJ2-4	ASSRGGGGENIQY
TRBV6-6	.	TRBJ1-6	ASSYLLGTGNSPLH
TRBV9	few	TRBJ2-1	ASSVEVAGNEQF
TRBV12-3/TRBV12-4	.	TRBJ1-2	ASKTSGTAYRWYGYT
TRBV6-5	.	TRBJ2-3	ASSGTGTEYTQY
TRBV9	.	TRBJ2-2	ASSVASGGHTGELF
TRBV5-1	few	TRBJ1-1	ASKVEANTEAF
TRBV20-1	.	TRBJ1-5	SARGRGLQRDFNQPQH
TRBV12-3/TRBV12-4	few	TRBJ1-2	ASSLALGQGGYT
TRBV29-1	.	TRBJ1-2	SSEGPPTYGYT
TRBV7-9	.	TRBJ1-6	ASGEGQTNSPLH
TRBV5-6	few	TRBJ2-7	ASSGRGFSYEQY
TRBV27	.	TRBJ2-7	ASRQYSGTGGSYEQY
TRBV3-1	.	TRBJ2-7	ASSQEAGSYEQY
TRBV9	.	TRBJ2-1	ASSVVAGGTGFEQF
TRBV5-1	few	TRBJ2-3	ASSSNPGLAGISDTQY
TRBV7-2	.	TRBJ2-7	ANSFSGQGGAYEQY
TRBV27	.	TRBJ2-1	ASRWLDEQF
TRBV6-5	.	TRBJ2-6	ASSYHQTATGANVLT
TRBV4-1	.	TRBJ2-7	ASSISSGETYEQY
TRBV30	.	TRBJ2-4	AWSEEAVAKNIQY
TRBV6-1	.	TRBJ1-5	ASSTSGTGPSSQPQH
TRBV4-1	.	TRBJ1-1	ASSQGATMNTEAF
TRBV7-9	.	TRBJ2-1	ASSQTGLAGNEQF
TRBV20-1	few	TRBJ2-1	SARDGGGFDEQF
TRBV6-5	.	TRBJ2-4	ASSYSGVGEQY
TRBV10-3	.	TRBJ1-5	AISAGDGNQPQH
TRBV20-1	.	TRBJ2-7	SASGDQGAYEQY
TRBV29-1	many	TRBJ1-2	SVDQGSRVDGYT
TRBV10-2	.	TRBJ1-1	ASKTEGTEAF
TRBV28	.	TRBJ1-2	ASSSPGTMDGYT
TRBV10-3	.	TRBJ2-7	AISEAGGEQY